This T cell receptor beta chain was captured in a study of PD-L1 blockade in urothelial cancer. Background on the study: Intravenous atezolizumab, 1,200 mg every 3 weeks, was begun by patients around 2014. Between 0 and 3 prior chemotherapy regimens had been given to patients. Reported median T cell count for blood samples was 140,000 to 150,000.

There are 16 residues in the CDR3. V was clipped by 4 bases and J by 7 bases; unmatched bases: 5. From germline, CDR1 is SNHLY and CDR2 FYNNEI. The time point was: pretreatment peripheral blood. Using immunoSEQ multiplex PCR, the repertoire was profiled, and TCRdb retains in-frame clones only, with some absent. The sample records some 120,000 clones, less than 85% being singletons. The material was PBMCs, obtained around atezolizumab (anti-PD-L1) treatment. The chain recombines TRBV2 with TRBJ2-2; 14 bases are shared with TRBD2. This receptor was taken from a man in his forties or fifties with urothelial cancer. The CDR3: CASSGPGLAGDGELFF. CDR3 coding DNA: TGTGCCAGCAGTGGGCCGGGACTAGCGGGAGACGGGGAGCTGTTTTTT.